A single TCR beta chain is shown here with its context. The data stem from a study of blood T cell repertoires in COVID-19. The CDR3 sequence is 14 residues long. Trimming removed 7 bases from V and 4 bases from J; junction bases left unmatched: 4. CDR1 is KGHDR, CDR2 SFDVKD, per germline. Assay used: immunoSEQ multiplex PCR; TCRdb lists only in-frame clones, some missing. Altogether about 250,000 clones are present, 87% being singletons, with the ten largest covering roughly 3%. This receptor was identified in a man younger than 35 with active or convalescent COVID-19. This chain connects TRBV24-1 to TRBJ2-2; TRBD2 agrees at 8 bases. Sequencing was carried out using peripheral blood. Written as DNA, the CDR3 is TGTGCCACCAGCCGGGAGGGCCCCACCGGGGAGCTGTTTTTT. Amino acid sequence: CATSREGPTGELFF.